This T cell receptor (beta chain) derives from a study of beta chain features in type 1 diabetes. Expressed TCRB transcripts were sequenced, since all the RNA that had been isolated was reverse transcribed. Sequencing used immunoSEQ multiplex PCR; TCRdb keeps in-frame clones, though not all of them. The sample holds hundreds of thousands of clones, roughly 12% seen once. V gave up 2 bases and J gave up 5 bases; unmatched junction bases: 4. CDR3 size: 13 residues. In germline, CDR1 is SGHRS, CDR2 YFSETQ. The TCR comes from a man younger than 35 in good health. The sample was naive CD4+ T cells from blood. The chain is built from TRBV5-1 and TRBJ2-7; 7 bases align to TRBD1. Here the CDR3 reads CASSFIQGNEQYF. In nucleotides, the CDR3 is TGCGCCAGCAGCTTTATACAGGGGAACGAGCAGTACTTC.